The 20 T cell receptor beta chains below come from one sample, sequenced in a study of cytomegalovirus exposure and HLA in healthy donors. The method was immunoSEQ multiplex PCR; TCRdb's version includes in-frame clones alone and lacks a portion of them. This sample has roughly 130,000 clones; roughly 86% occur once, and the top ten carry roughly 1.4%. Sequencing was performed on PBMCs. The source of these receptors is a man between 25 and 39 years old in good health and CMV-seronegative.

The chain uses TRBV18 and TRBJ2-1; 11 bases align to TRBD1. This CDR3 comprises 18 residues. Germline trimming cut 2 bases from V and 7 bases from J; bases unmatched to any gene: 13. Germline CDR1 reads KGHSH; CDR2 reads LQKENI. The CDR3 DNA is TGTGCCAGCTCACCAGGAAGGACCGGGACAGGGGGATCAAATGAGCAGTTCTTC. Its protein product is CASSPGRTGTGGSNEQFF.

The chain recombines TRBV18 with TRBJ1-2; D not resolved. CDR1 KGHSH and CDR2 LQKENI come from the germline V gene. With 3 bases removed from V and 6 bases from J, the gap between germline ends came to 14 bases. The CDR3 loop spans 14 amino acids. DNA of the CDR3: TGTGCCAGCTCACCCGACACCACGGGGAATGGCTACACCTTC. The encoded protein is CASSPDTTGNGYTF. The full variable domain, rest sourced from reference TRBV18 and TRBJ1-2, is NAGVMQNPRHLVRRRGQEARLRCSPMKGHSHVYWYRQLPEEGLKFMVYLQKENIIDESGMPKERFSAEFPKEGPSILRIQQVVRGDSAAYFCASSPDTTGNGYTFGSGTRLTVV.

The chain combines TRBV7-2 with TRBJ1-1; D remains ambiguous. The V gene lost 5 bases and the J gene lost 3 bases, with 7 bases spanning the gap. The CDR3 spans 12 residues. Germline-derived CDR1 and CDR2 are SGHTA and FQGNSA. DNA for the CDR3: TGTGCCAGCAGCCCCGGGTACACTGAAGCTTTCTTT. Protein product: CASSPGYTEAFF. Combining the CDR3 with reference TRBV7-2 and TRBJ1-1 gives the whole variable domain GAGVSQSPSNKVTEKGKDVELRCDPISGHTALYWYRQSLGQGLEFLIYFQGNSAPDKSGLPSDRFSAERTGGSVSTLTIQRTQQEDSAVYLCASSPGYTEAFFGQGTRLTVV.

This chain links TRBV9 with TRBJ1-2, with a weak D call TRBD1 (6 bases). V gave up 1 base and J gave up 5 bases, with 18 bases separating them. From germline, CDR1 is SGDLS and CDR2 YYNGEE. This CDR3 is built from 16 residues. The CDR3, as DNA: TGTGCCAGCAGCGTACCCTCAGGGGTTGGGGAATATGGCTACACCTTC. Its protein is CASSVPSGVGEYGYTF.

The rearrangement uses TRBV5-5 and TRBJ1-5; 9 bases map to TRBD1. Per the germline V gene, CDR1 is SGHKS and CDR2 is YYEKEE (reference sequence). This CDR3 spans 13 amino acids. V trimming: 3 bases; J trimming: 8 bases; junction bases outside the gene matches: 3. The CDR3 sequence is CASSWDREKPQHF. The CDR3 DNA sequence: TGTGCCAGCAGCTGGGACAGGGAAAAGCCCCAGCATTTT.

The chain has TRBV7-2 and TRBJ2-5; the D gene is possibly TRBD2 (5 bases). This CDR3 contains 13 residues. Per the germline V gene, CDR1 is SGHTA and CDR2 is FQGNSA. Trimming cost V 1 base and J 3 bases, with 6 bases left between them. CDR3 bases: TGTGCCAGCAGCTTAGAGAGGGAAGAGACCCAGTACTTC. The encoded protein is CASSLEREETQYF.

A single count supports this clone. This chain joins TRBV5-1 and TRBJ1-3, with a tentative D call TRBD1 (6 bases). Germline CDR1 and CDR2: SGHRS and YFSETQ. This CDR3 has 14 amino acids. Trimming stripped 4 bases from V and 2 bases from J, with 10 bases between. In DNA form, the CDR3 reads TGCGCCAGCAGCGTCGGGACACCTGGAAACACCATATATTTT. It yields the protein CASSVGTPGNTIYF.

The gene calls are TRBV5-1 and TRBJ2-5; 13 bases fit TRBD2. V lost 5 bases to trimming and J lost 3 bases; unmatched junction nucleotides: 7. Per germline, CDR1 SGHRS and CDR2 YFSETQ. This CDR3 region has 16 residues. In DNA form, the CDR3 reads TGCGCCAGCAGACATACCGGGACTAGCGGGGAAGAGACCCAGTACTTC. It encodes CASRHTGTSGEETQYF. Looking up the rest from reference TRBV5-1 and TRBJ2-5 gives the full variable domain: KAGVTQTPRYLIKTRGQQVTLSCSPISGHRSVSWYQQTPGQGLQFLFEYFSETQRNKGNFPGRFSGRQFSNSRSEMNVSTLELGDSALYLCASRHTGTSGEETQYFGPGTRLLVL.

V usage is TRBV7-9 and J usage is TRBJ2-3; TRBD2 matches at 7 bases. This CDR3 comprises 14 residues. The V gene's germline CDR1 is SEHNR and CDR2 FQNEAQ (reference sequence). The ends lost 3 bases at V and 1 base at J; junction bases unmatched: 1. The CDR3, as DNA: TGTGCCAGCAGCTTTACTAGCGGCACAGATACGCAGTATTTT. Translating gives CASSFTSGTDTQYF.

CDR3 sequence reads: CASSHKQGFGNTIYF. The CDR3 nucleotides read TGTGCCAGCAGCCACAAACAGGGTTTTGGAAACACCATATATTTT. This rearrangement joins TRBV21-1 to TRBJ1-3; the table's D call of TRBD1 was not tested on the DNA. TRBV21-1 counts as a pseudogene. The CDR3 consists of 15 residues.

CDR3 loop: CAISDLPRVGFF. The CDR3 DNA is TGTGCCATCAGTGACTTGCCCCGGGTAGGGTTCTTC. This chain uses TRBV10-3 with TRBJ2-1; no definite D call. Germline-derived CDR1 and CDR2 are ENHRY and SYGVKD. The CDR3 extends over 12 amino acids. Trimming stripped 3 bases from V and 15 bases from J, with 15 bases between.

In DNA, the CDR3 is TGTGCCATCGCACAGGACAGGGTGGGTGAGCAGTTCTTC. Translated, it gives CAIAQDRVGEQFF. This rearrangement joins TRBV10-3 to TRBJ2-1, with 8 bases that match TRBD1. Looked up from germline, CDR1 is ENHRY and CDR2 is SYGVKD. Unmatched junction bases numbered 9, after V lost 8 bases and J lost 9 bases. The CDR3 loop spans 13 amino acids.

V usage is TRBV2 and J usage is TRBJ2-1, with D unresolved. Germline values: CDR1 SNHLY, CDR2 FYNNEI. CDR3 length: 15 residues. V lost 1 base, J lost 5 bases, and 12 bases lay in between. CDR3 DNA sequence: TGTGCCAGCAGTGAAGAGCAGGTCGGTAACAATGAGCAGTTCTTC. Amino acids: CASSEEQVGNNEQFF.

The chain recombines TRBV4-1 with TRBJ2-1, with D possibly matching TRBD2 (5 bases). Between the trimmed V and J ends, which lost 0 bases and 4 bases, there was a span of 10 bases. The CDR3 runs to 15 residues. The germline V gene encodes CDR1 MGHRA and CDR2 YSYEKL. This CDR3 is CASSQDGGHYNEQFF. Here the CDR3 DNA reads TGCGCCAGCAGCCAAGATGGCGGGCATTACAATGAGCAGTTCTTC.

The chain has TRBV18 and TRBJ2-2; no reliable D call. This CDR3 is 14 amino acids long. Per germline, CDR1 KGHSH and CDR2 LQKENI. The V gene lost 5 bases and the J gene lost 2 bases, with 9 bases spanning the gap. CDR3 sequence: CASSSERNTGELFF. The CDR3 nucleotides are TGTGCCAGCTCATCGGAGAGAAACACCGGGGAGCTGTTTTTT.

This chain links TRBV25-1 with TRBJ1-4; D is undetermined. V was trimmed by 2 bases and J by 6 bases, leaving 13 bases between them. The CDR3 spans 15 residues. CDR1 MGHDK and CDR2 SYGVNS come from the germline V gene. As DNA, the CDR3 is TGTGCCAGCAGTGAAAGGACTGAGAGGGATGAAAAACTGTTTTTT. Amino acid sequence: CASSERTERDEKLFF.

The chain links TRBV16 to TRBJ2-4; the match to TRBD2 covers 10 bases. Germline CDR1 KGHSY, CDR2 FQNENV. J was trimmed by 1 base and V by 7 bases; bases with no gene match: 19. The CDR3 contains 20 residues. The CDR3 is CASNNQLKREGPRAKNIQYF. In nucleotides, the CDR3 is TGTGCCAGCAACAACCAATTGAAGCGGGAGGGCCCCCGCGCCAAAAACATTCAGTACTTC.

The rearrangement uses TRBV5-6 and TRBJ1-4, with 9 positions matching TRBD1. The CDR3 consists of 14 residues. Losses at the gene ends were 4 bases for V and 10 bases for J; bases not matched to a gene: 8. Germline CDR1 reads SGHDT; CDR2 reads YYEEEE. The CDR3 loop reads CASSLGTGRGKLFF. The CDR3 coding sequence is TGTGCCAGCAGCCTAGGGACAGGGAGGGGAAAACTGTTTTTT.

The rearrangement uses TRBV6-5 and TRBJ1-2; 10 nucleotides line up with TRBD1. CDR1 and CDR2 (germline): MNHEY, SVGAGI. Trimming removed 0 bases from V and 5 bases from J; junction bases left unmatched: 3. The CDR3 has 15 residues. This CDR3 is CASSYSTGQGYGYTF. The CDR3 nucleotides read TGTGCCAGCAGTTACTCTACGGGACAGGGGTATGGCTACACCTTC.

V usage is TRBV9 and J usage is TRBJ2-3; 7 positions match TRBD1. J was trimmed by 4 bases and V by 0 bases; bases with no gene match: 5. This CDR3 spans 15 amino acids. From germline, CDR1 is SGDLS and CDR2 YYNGEE. The CDR3 region is CASSVGDRAADTQYF. The CDR3 DNA sequence: TGTGCCAGCAGCGTAGGCGACAGGGCGGCAGATACGCAGTATTTT.